This TCR beta chain is drawn from a study of blood T cells in healthy people across ages. For the second PCR, which ran for 7 to 11 cycles, a sample-barcoded 5' primer and a J-beta primer mix were used. In TCRdb, the 5' RACE reads were re-called with MiXCR into one record per CDR3 protein. Here the sample spans about a million distinct CDR3 sequences, roughly half being singletons. Findings and limits, study-wide: Diversity of TCR beta per million T cells declined in a roughly linear way with age.

Peripheral blood samples of around 11 milliliters were drawn from each donor. The germline gives CDR1 DFQATT, CDR2 SNEGSKA (reference sequence). The CDR3 contains 13 residues. This clonotype was detected only once. Its antigen is not identified. The V gene is TRBV20-1, the J gene TRBJ2-1; no reliable D call. The clonotype originates from a woman in her fifties or sixties in good health. The sample taken for sequencing was blood. The CDR3 region has the DNA TGCAGCAAAGACCGGGCGGCGAGCAATGAGCAGTTCTTC. Translated, it gives CSKDRAASNEQFF.